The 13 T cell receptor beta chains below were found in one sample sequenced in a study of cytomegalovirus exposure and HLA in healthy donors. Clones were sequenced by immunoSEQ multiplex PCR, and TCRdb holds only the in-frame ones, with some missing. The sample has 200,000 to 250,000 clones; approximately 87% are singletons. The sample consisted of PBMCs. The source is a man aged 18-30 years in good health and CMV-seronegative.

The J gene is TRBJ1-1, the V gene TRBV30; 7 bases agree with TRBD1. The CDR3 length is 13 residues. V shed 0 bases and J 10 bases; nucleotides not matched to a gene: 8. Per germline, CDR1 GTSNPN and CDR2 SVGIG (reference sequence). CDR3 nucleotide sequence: TGTGCCTGGAGTGTACGCACAGGGGTAGCAGCTTTCTTT. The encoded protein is CAWSVRTGVAAFF.

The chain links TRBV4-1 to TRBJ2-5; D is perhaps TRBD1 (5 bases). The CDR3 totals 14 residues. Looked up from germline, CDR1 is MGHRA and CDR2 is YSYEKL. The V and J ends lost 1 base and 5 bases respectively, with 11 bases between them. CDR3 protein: CASSQVSGLETQYF. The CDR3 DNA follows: TGCGCCAGCAGCCAAGTATCAGGGCTGGAGACCCAGTACTTC.

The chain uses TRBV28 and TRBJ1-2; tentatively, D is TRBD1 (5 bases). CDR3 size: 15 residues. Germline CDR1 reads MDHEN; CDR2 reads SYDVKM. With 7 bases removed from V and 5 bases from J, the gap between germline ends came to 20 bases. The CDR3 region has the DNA TGTGCCAGCACATGGGGGGTGGGGGATCTATATGGCTACACCTTC. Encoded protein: CASTWGVGDLYGYTF.

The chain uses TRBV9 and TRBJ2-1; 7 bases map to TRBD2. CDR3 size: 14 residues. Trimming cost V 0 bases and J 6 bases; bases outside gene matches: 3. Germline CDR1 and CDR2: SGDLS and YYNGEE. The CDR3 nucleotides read TGTGCCAGCAGCGTAGCTAGGACTAGCAATGAGCAGTTCTTC. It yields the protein CASSVARTSNEQFF. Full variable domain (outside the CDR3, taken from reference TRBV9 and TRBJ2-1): DSGVTQTPKHLITATGQRVTLRCSPRSGDLSVYWYQQSLDQGLQFLIQYYNGEERAKGNILERFSAQQFPDLHSELNLSSLELGDSALYFCASSVARTSNEQFFGPGTRLTVL.

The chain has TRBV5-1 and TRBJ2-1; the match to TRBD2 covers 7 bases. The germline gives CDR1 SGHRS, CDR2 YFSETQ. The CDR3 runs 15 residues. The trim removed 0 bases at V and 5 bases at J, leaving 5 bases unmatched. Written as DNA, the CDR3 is TGCGCCAGCAGCTTGGTGGGGAGGGTTGACAATGAGCAGTTCTTC. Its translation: CASSLVGRVDNEQFF.

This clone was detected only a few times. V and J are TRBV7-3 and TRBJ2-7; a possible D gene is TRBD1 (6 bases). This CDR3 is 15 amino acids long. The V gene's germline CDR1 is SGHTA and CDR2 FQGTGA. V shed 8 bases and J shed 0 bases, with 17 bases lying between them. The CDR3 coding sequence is TGTGCCAGCGGGATACAGGGTAGGAGCTCCTACGAGCAGTACTTC. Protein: CASGIQGRSSYEQYF.

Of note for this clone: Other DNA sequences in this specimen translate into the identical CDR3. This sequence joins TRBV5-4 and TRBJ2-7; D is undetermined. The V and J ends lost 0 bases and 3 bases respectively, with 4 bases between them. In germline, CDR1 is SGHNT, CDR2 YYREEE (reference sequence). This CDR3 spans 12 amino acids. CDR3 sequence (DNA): TGTGCCAGCAGCTTGGATCGCTACGAGCAGTACTTC. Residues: CASSLDRYEQYF.

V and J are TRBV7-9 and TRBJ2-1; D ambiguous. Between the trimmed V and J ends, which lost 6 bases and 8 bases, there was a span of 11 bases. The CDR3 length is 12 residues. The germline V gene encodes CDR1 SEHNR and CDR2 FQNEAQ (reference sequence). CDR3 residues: CASSDSSDEQFF. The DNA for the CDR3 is TGTGCCAGCAGTGATTCCTCGGATGAGCAGTTCTTC.

The CDR3 sequence is CASSVSQGGGYTF. The CDR3 nucleotides are TGTGCCAGCAGCGTTAGCCAGGGAGGCGGCTACACCTTC. J is TRBJ1-2 and V is TRBV7-2, with D possibly matching TRBD1 (5 bases). The germline V and J ends were trimmed by 5 bases and 8 bases, with 15 bases remaining between them. The CDR3 covers 13 residues. Germline CDR1 and CDR2: SGHTA and FQGNSA.

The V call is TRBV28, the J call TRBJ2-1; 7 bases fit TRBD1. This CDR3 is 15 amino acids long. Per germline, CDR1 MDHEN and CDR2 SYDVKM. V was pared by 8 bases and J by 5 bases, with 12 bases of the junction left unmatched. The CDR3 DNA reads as TGTGCCAGCGCCCCGACTCAGACAGGGCACAATGAGCAGTTCTTC. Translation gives CASAPTQTGHNEQFF.

CDR3 nucleotides: TGTGCCAGCAGTTACAGAGCCACTGAAGCTTTCTTT. Translating it yields CASSYRATEAFF. The chain is built from TRBV7-9 and TRBJ1-1; D unclear. Germline V gene sequence: CDR1 SEHNR, CDR2 FQNEAQ (reference sequence). The CDR3 is 12 amino acids. Trimming removed 6 bases at V and 4 bases at J, with 9 bases between.

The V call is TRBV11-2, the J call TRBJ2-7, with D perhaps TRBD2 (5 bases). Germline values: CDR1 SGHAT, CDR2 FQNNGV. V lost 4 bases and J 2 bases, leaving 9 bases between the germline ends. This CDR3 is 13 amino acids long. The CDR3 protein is CASSSGLPYEQYF. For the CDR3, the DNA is TGTGCCAGCAGCTCGGGGTTGCCCTACGAGCAGTACTTC.

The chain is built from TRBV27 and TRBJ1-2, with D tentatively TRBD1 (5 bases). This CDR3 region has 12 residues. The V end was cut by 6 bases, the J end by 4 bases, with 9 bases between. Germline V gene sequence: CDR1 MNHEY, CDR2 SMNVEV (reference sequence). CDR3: CASSPTGYGYTF. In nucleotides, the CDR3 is TGTGCCAGCAGCCCTACAGGCTATGGCTACACCTTC.